One sample yielded the 10 T cell receptor beta chains listed below, sequenced in a study of shared clonotypes between healthy human individuals. The method was immunoSEQ multiplex PCR; TCRdb's version includes in-frame clones alone and lacks a portion of them. The sample lists fewer than 850,000 clones, about two thirds occurring once. What was sequenced was memory CD4+ T cells sorted from blood. The subset here: CD45RA-negative fraction. These receptors came from a woman under 40 in good health.

About this clone itself: This CDR3 is also generated by other DNA sequences in the sample. The rearrangement joins TRBV7-9 to TRBJ2-7; D perhaps matches TRBD2 (5 bases). From germline, CDR1 is SEHNR and CDR2 FQNEAQ (reference sequence). The CDR3 has 14 residues. Trimming took 1 base from V and 3 from J, leaving 10 bases between them. The CDR3 DNA sequence: TGTGCCAGCAGCTTAGGTCCTAGCAGCTACGAGCAGTACTTC. This gives the protein CASSLGPSSYEQYF. The complete variable domain, with remaining parts taken from reference TRBV7-9 and TRBJ2-7, reads DTGVSQNPRHKITKRGQNVTFRCDPISEHNRLYWYRQTLGQGPEFLTYFQNEAQLEKSRLLSDRFSAERPKGSFSTLEIQRTEQGDSAMYLCASSLGPSSYEQYFGPGTRLTVT.

The V gene is TRBV15, the J gene TRBJ2-7; the D gene is possibly TRBD1 (5 bases). V lost 0 bases and J lost 7, with 13 bases in between. Looked up from germline, CDR1 is LNHNV and CDR2 is YYDKDF (reference sequence). The CDR3 contains 14 residues. The CDR3 DNA reads TGTGCCACCAGCAGAGATCAGGGTTTGAGGGAGCAGTACTTC. It translates to CATSRDQGLREQYF.

V and J are TRBV4-2 and TRBJ1-3, with 9 positions matching TRBD1. The CDR3 runs 15 residues. V shed 1 base, J shed 6 bases, and the junction held 4 bases outside the gene matches. Germline-derived CDR1 and CDR2 are LGHNA and YNFKEQ. The CDR3 nucleotides read TGTGCCAGCAGCCAAGGGGACAGGGATACAAACACCATATATTTT. Translated, it gives CASSQGDRDTNTIYF.

In the case of this clone: A much more abundant neighbour one base away suggests this may be a read error. The V gene is TRBV7-2, the J gene TRBJ1-1; no definite D call. Trimming took off 2 bases at V and 1 base at J, with 5 bases between the two ends. CDR1 and CDR2 (germline): SGHTA, FQGNSA. The CDR3 length is 13 residues. In DNA form, the CDR3 reads TGTGCCAGCAGCTTAACGGGGAACACTGAAGCTTTCTTT. Amino acid sequence: CASSLTGNTEAFF.

The chain has TRBV28 and TRBJ2-7; D is tentatively TRBD1 or TRBD2 (5 bases each). V lost 7 bases and J 2 bases, leaving 18 bases between the germline ends. From germline, CDR1 is MDHEN and CDR2 SYDVKM. The CDR3 totals 15 residues. The CDR3 coding sequence is TGTGCCAGCAACCCCCCGGGGCAGGCCCCCTACGAGCAGTACTTC. Residues: CASNPPGQAPYEQYF.

The J gene is TRBJ2-7, the V gene TRBV10-3, with D possibly being TRBD2 (6 bases). In germline, CDR1 is ENHRY, CDR2 SYGVKD. The CDR3 contains 16 residues. Trimming left V 2 bases short and J 7 bases short, with 21 bases between. The CDR3 DNA reads TGTGCCATCAGTGAGGGTGTGGATAGCGGAGGTAGGGAGCAGTACTTC. As protein: CAISEGVDSGGREQYF.

The chain links TRBV7-6 to TRBJ1-5, with 7 bases lining up with TRBD1. CDR3 length: 14 residues. CDR1 and CDR2 from the germline V gene are SGHVS and FNYEAQ. After removal of 4 bases from V and 7 bases from J, the junction contained 7 bases not matched to a gene. This CDR3 reads CASSSRGEGQPQHF. The CDR3 DNA is TGTGCCAGCAGCTCCAGGGGGGAGGGCCAGCCCCAGCATTTT.

The chain couples TRBV7-6 to TRBJ2-2, with TRBD1 matching 11 bases. Looked up from germline, CDR1 is SGHVS and CDR2 is FNYEAQ. V shed 6 bases and J 6 bases; nucleotides not matched to a gene: 9. The length of the CDR3 is 16 residues. CDR3 nucleotide sequence: TGTGCCAGCAGTTATACTCCGGGACAGGGGGCCGGGGAGCTGTTTTTT. This translates into CASSYTPGQGAGELFF.

CDR3 coding DNA: TGCGCCAGCGGCAAGGGCAGTTCCTACAATGAGCAGTTCTTC. It encodes CASGKGSSYNEQFF. The chain combines TRBV5-1 with TRBJ2-1, with D uncertain. The germline V gene has CDR1 SGHRS and CDR2 YFSETQ. V dropped 7 bases and J dropped 1 base, with 12 bases sitting between them. The CDR3 consists of 14 residues.

The V and J genes are TRBV19 and TRBJ2-1; 13 nucleotides match TRBD2. The CDR3 spans 16 residues. Germline CDR1 and CDR2: LNHDA and SQIVND (reference sequence). Germline trimming cut 5 bases from V and 4 bases from J; bases unmatched to any gene: 5. The CDR3 protein is CASSETSGRPYNEQFF. CDR3 bases: TGTGCCAGTAGTGAGACTAGCGGGAGGCCTTACAATGAGCAGTTCTTC.